What follows are 29 T cell receptor beta chains derived from one specimen sequenced in a study of regulatory T cells in long-lasting Graves disease. Assembly of TCR beta libraries relied on iRepertoire HTBI primers together with Arm-PCR of CDR3 regions. TCRdb reanalysed the multiplex PCR reads using MiXCR and keeps one entry per CDR3 protein. This sample carries about 540,000 distinct CDR3 sequences, around an eighth of them seen once, and the ten largest clones take approximately 9.3%. Time point of the sample: newly diagnosed GD, antithyroid drugs for less than 3 months. Preparation of the TCR library used RNA extracted from PBMCs. The same specimen was also included in a second study, on T cells in Graves' hyperthyroidism and ophthalmopathy.

The starting material was peripheral blood mononuclear cells (PBMCs), obtained at new diagnosis, from a patient treated with antithyroid drugs. The source of these receptors is a man aged 25-40 years with Graves disease.

This clonotype appeared many times. The chain combines TRBV20-1 with TRBJ2-4; TRBD2 matches at 13 bases. J was trimmed by 0 bases and V by 3 bases; bases with no gene match: 11. Germline CDR1 DFQATT, CDR2 SNEGSKA (reference sequence). The CDR3 runs 19 residues. The DNA for the CDR3 is TGCAGTGCTAGGCGGGGGACTAGCGGGGAGGGGTTAGCCAAAAACATTCAGTACTTC. Protein sequence: CSARRGTSGEGLAKNIQYF.

This chain uses TRBV12-3 or TRBV12-4 with TRBJ1-3; D might be TRBD1 (6 bases). The V gene lost 3 bases and the J gene lost 2 bases, with 14 bases spanning the gap. This CDR3 contains 16 residues. The CDR3: CASSFVREGAGNTIYF. In DNA, the CDR3 is TGTGCCAGCAGTTTCGTCCGGGAGGGGGCTGGAAACACCATATATTTT.

Comment on this clonotype: Because the CDR3 is missing its conserved closing phenylalanine or tryptophan, this is likely a read error. The V gene is TRBV13, the J gene TRBJ1-6; D is perhaps TRBD1 (6 bases). CDR1 PRHDT and CDR2 FYEKMQ come from the germline V gene (reference sequence). The CDR3 runs to 15 residues. Trimming cost V 5 bases and J 3 bases, with 11 bases left between them. The CDR3 here is CASSRGGLYNSPLHL. The CDR3 DNA is TGTGCCAGCAGCCGGGGGGGCCTCTATAATTCACCCCTCCACCTT.

This clonotype was counted at least ten times. The gene calls are TRBV5-1 and TRBJ2-1; 8 bases match TRBD2. The length of the CDR3 is 16 residues. V lost 0 bases, J lost 7 bases, and 9 bases stayed unmatched. In germline, CDR1 is SGHRS, CDR2 YFSETQ. Here the CDR3 reads CASSLEPGGPYNEQFF. In nucleotides, the CDR3 is TGCGCCAGCAGCTTGGAGCCGGGAGGGCCTTATAATGAGCAGTTCTTC.

V gene TRBV20-1 combines with J gene TRBJ2-3; 8 bases align to TRBD2. Per germline, CDR1 DFQATT and CDR2 SNEGSKA (reference sequence). With V trimmed by 3 bases and J by 2 bases, 7 bases remained unmatched. The CDR3 loop spans 15 amino acids. CDR3 DNA sequence: TGCAGTGCTAGCCTAGCGGGCGGAAACACAGATACGCAGTATTTT. Its translation is CSASLAGGNTDTQYF.

This clonotype appeared many times. This chain connects TRBV30 to TRBJ1-2, with D uncertain. The germline V gene has CDR1 GTSNPN and CDR2 SVGIG (reference sequence). The CDR3 extends over 12 amino acids. V lost 5 bases to trimming and J lost 8 bases, with 15 bases between them. The CDR3 is CAWAWTGRGYTF. Here the CDR3 DNA reads TGTGCCTGGGCTTGGACCGGGAGGGGCTACACCTTC.

This clonotype was seen ten or more times. The J gene is TRBJ1-6, the V gene TRBV7-2; D gene uncertain. The length of the CDR3 is 15 residues. Germline V CDR1 and CDR2: SGHTA, FQGNSA. The V gene lost 0 bases and the J gene lost 7 bases, with 10 bases spanning the gap. The CDR3 loop reads CASSLAVSLNSPLHF. CDR3 in DNA: TGTGCCAGCAGCTTAGCCGTTTCTTTGAATTCACCCCTCCACTTT.

This clonotype turned up a few times. The J gene is TRBJ2-4, the V gene TRBV5-6; 9 nucleotides line up with TRBD2. This CDR3 has 14 residues. The ends lost 4 bases at V and 8 bases at J; junction bases unmatched: 7. Germline CDR1 is SGHDT and CDR2 is YYEEEE. The CDR3 region is CASSTASGTDIQYF. CDR3 DNA sequence: TGTGCCAGCAGCACAGCTAGCGGGACGGACATTCAGTACTTC.

This clonotype was picked up many times. This rearrangement joins TRBV7-2 to TRBJ2-3, with 11 bases lining up with TRBD2. CDR3 length: 16 residues. With 5 bases clipped from V and 3 bases from J, the junction kept 7 bases outside the gene matches. Germline assignment: CDR1 SGHTA and CDR2 FQGNSA. The CDR3 DNA reads TGTGCCAGCAGCGGAGGGTCTAGCGGGAGGACAGATACGCAGTATTTT. Protein product: CASSGGSSGRTDTQYF. Combining the CDR3 with reference TRBV7-2 and TRBJ2-3 gives the whole variable domain GAGVSQSPSNKVTEKGKDVELRCDPISGHTALYWYRQSLGQGLEFLIYFQGNSAPDKSGLPSDRFSAERTGGSVSTLTIQRTQQEDSAVYLCASSGGSSGRTDTQYFGPGTRLTVL.

This clonotype has more than one count but fewer than ten. This rearrangement joins TRBV30 to TRBJ1-2, with D unresolved. V lost 1 base and J lost 1, with 13 bases in between. CDR3 length: 15 residues. From germline, CDR1 is GTSNPN and CDR2 SVGIG (reference sequence). The CDR3 here is CAWSGGPGINYGYTF. In DNA, the CDR3 is TGTGCCTGGAGTGGCGGCCCGGGGATTAACTATGGCTACACCTTC.

This clonotype has at least ten counts. The rearrangement links TRBV20-1 to TRBJ2-7; TRBD2 matches 14 bases. Germline V gene sequence: CDR1 DFQATT, CDR2 SNEGSKA (reference sequence). This CDR3 contains 15 residues. Trimming removed 4 bases from V and 0 bases from J; junction bases left unmatched: 2. CDR3 sequence: CSANGLAGGSYEQYF. CDR3 nucleotide sequence: TGCAGTGCTAACGGACTAGCGGGAGGCTCCTACGAGCAGTACTTC.

This clonotype was seen a few times. The chain joins TRBV27 to TRBJ2-4; 11 bases are a match to TRBD2. Germline V gene data show CDR1 as MNHEY and CDR2 as SMNVEV (reference sequence). This CDR3 contains 18 residues. With V trimmed by 5 bases and J by 2 bases, 11 bases remained unmatched. CDR3: CASSHYSGRAATKNIQYF. Written as DNA, the CDR3 is TGTGCCAGCAGTCATTATAGCGGGAGGGCAGCGACCAAAAACATTCAGTACTTC.

The rearrangement uses TRBV7-9 and TRBJ1-5; TRBD1 is a possible D gene (5 bases). Per germline, CDR1 SEHNR and CDR2 FQNEAQ (reference sequence). The CDR3 sequence is 16 residues long. With 2 bases removed from V and 0 bases from J, the gap between germline ends came to 11 bases. The CDR3 protein is CASSLSRGASNQPQHF. The DNA for the CDR3 is TGTGCCAGCAGCTTAAGTCGAGGGGCTAGCAATCAGCCCCAGCATTTT.

A remark on this clonotype: This likely came from a read error, as a far larger clone is one base away. Since the CDR3 does not end with the conserved phenylalanine or tryptophan, this likely comes from a read error. This chain connects TRBV12-3 or TRBV12-4 to TRBJ1-2, with D tentatively TRBD1 (6 bases). The CDR3 totals 13 residues. The V gene lost 3 bases and the J gene lost 3 bases, with 8 bases spanning the gap. The DNA of the CDR3 is TGTGCCAGCAGTTTGACAGGCGACTATGGCTACACCTCC. It is translated as CASSLTGDYGYTS.

This clonotype showed up many times. The chain carries TRBV6-1 and TRBJ2-5; 9 bases are a match to TRBD1. Trimming at V came to 5 bases and at J to 5 bases, leaving 6 bases not matched to a gene. The CDR3 sequence is 14 residues long. The germline V gene encodes CDR1 MNHNS and CDR2 SASEGT. CDR3 bases: TGTGCCAGCAGTAGGACAGGGGAAGAGGAGACCCAGTACTTC. This gives the protein CASSRTGEEETQYF.

This chain uses TRBV4-1 with TRBJ2-1, with 10 positions matching TRBD1. J was trimmed by 1 base and V by 1 base; bases with no gene match: 4. There are 17 residues in the CDR3. Germline CDR1 is MGHRA and CDR2 is YSYEKL. Here the CDR3 reads CASSQVRDRGSYNEQFF. The CDR3, as DNA: TGCGCCAGCAGCCAAGTACGGGACAGGGGTTCCTACAATGAGCAGTTCTTC.

The chain uses TRBV5-6 and TRBJ2-7; D unresolved. The CDR3 spans 12 residues. The germline V gene has CDR1 SGHDT and CDR2 YYEEEE. The germline V and J ends were trimmed by 0 bases and 6 bases, with 7 bases remaining between them. The CDR3 sequence: CASSLAISEQYF. The CDR3 bases are TGTGCCAGCAGCTTGGCTATTAGCGAGCAGTACTTC.

In its sample, this clonotype was seen many times. The chain couples TRBV20-1 to TRBJ2-4, with 7 bases lining up with TRBD1. Germline lookup yields CDR1 DFQATT and CDR2 SNEGSKA (reference sequence). J was trimmed by 5 bases and V by 3 bases; bases with no gene match: 10. This CDR3 is 15 amino acids long. CDR3 in amino acids: CSASPPTGLENIQYF. CDR3 nucleotide sequence: TGCAGTGCTAGCCCCCCGACAGGGCTAGAAAACATTCAGTACTTC.

This clonotype was observed a few times. V is TRBV28 and J is TRBJ2-3; 9 bases line up with TRBD2. The CDR3 runs to 16 residues. V lost 8 bases and J lost 1; bases outside the gene matches: 10. Per germline, CDR1 MDHEN and CDR2 SYDVKM. The CDR3 DNA reads as TGTGCCAGCGGTTCGGGACTAGCTGAACGCACAGATACGCAGTATTTT. Its translation is CASGSGLAERTDTQYF.

Comment on this clonotype: This sequence may be a read error, since a much larger clone differs from it by one base. The rearrangement joins TRBV6-1 to TRBJ1-5; D possibly corresponds to TRBD1 (6 bases). The CDR3 spans 14 residues. Trimming took off 3 bases at V and 6 bases at J, with 12 bases between the two ends. CDR1 is MNHNS, CDR2 SASEGT, per germline. The CDR3 loop is CASSEGGEGQPQHF. CDR3 coding DNA: TGTGCCAGCAGTGAGGGGGGCGAGGGTCAGCCCCAGCATTTT.

The sample holds many counts of this clonotype. The chain recombines TRBV16 with TRBJ2-7; TRBD2 aligns across 10 bases. The CDR3 spans 16 residues. J lost 5 bases, V lost 0 bases, and 7 bases had no gene match. Germline V gene data show CDR1 as KGHSY and CDR2 as FQNENV. As DNA, the CDR3 is TGTGCCAGCAGCCAATCCCCCCGACTAGCGGGTAACGAGCAGTACTTC. Its protein product is CASSQSPRLAGNEQYF.

Many counts were recorded for this clonotype. The DNA for the CDR3 is TGTGCCAGCAGCGCTTCTAGCACAGATACGCAGTATTTT. Its protein is CASSASSTDTQYF. The rearrangement links TRBV7-3 to TRBJ2-3; D gene unclear. Germline-derived CDR1 and CDR2 are SGHTA and FQGTGA. The germline V and J ends were trimmed by 5 bases and 0 bases, with 6 bases remaining between them. The CDR3 runs to 13 residues.

This clonotype was observed many times. The V call is TRBV27, the J call TRBJ2-3, with D perhaps matching TRBD1 or TRBD2 (6 bases each). CDR1 and CDR2 from the germline V gene are MNHEY and SMNVEV (reference sequence). CDR3 length equals 17 residues. V dropped 1 base and J dropped 2 bases, with 16 bases sitting between them. The CDR3 DNA reads as TGTGCCAGCAGTTTATGGCAGGGGACTCTGCCCACAGATACGCAGTATTTT. Translating it yields CASSLWQGTLPTDTQYF.

The chain carries TRBV20-1 and TRBJ2-5; a weak D match, TRBD2 (6 bases). CDR3 length: 12 residues. V was cut by 1 base and J by 4 bases, with 7 bases left in between. The germline CDR1 and CDR2 sequences are DFQATT and SNEGSKA (reference sequence). The CDR3 sequence: CSARAGLETQYF. For the CDR3, the DNA is TGCAGTGCTAGAGCGGGACTAGAGACCCAGTACTTC.

This clonotype was seen many times. The chain has TRBV6-1 and TRBJ1-2; no reliable D call. The germline gives CDR1 MNHNS, CDR2 SASEGT. The CDR3 covers 15 residues. Trimming cost V 2 bases and J 4 bases, with 14 bases left between them. The CDR3 DNA reads TGTGCCAGCAGTGAAAGAGCGGACTCGGGCTATGGCTACACCTTC. Protein product: CASSERADSGYGYTF.

This clonotype has at least ten counts. The rearrangement uses TRBV20-1 and TRBJ2-1, with TRBD2 as a possible D gene (6 bases). Germline CDR1 DFQATT, CDR2 SNEGSKA (reference sequence). Trimming left V 4 bases short and J 5 bases short, with 15 bases between. The CDR3 is 14 amino acids. The CDR3 DNA sequence: TGCAGTGCTATTTCACCGGGAGCCCACAATGAGCAGTTCTTC. This gives the protein CSAISPGAHNEQFF.

The table lists this clonotype with many counts. The V call is TRBV20-1, the J call TRBJ1-1; D remains unclear. Germline loops: CDR1 DFQATT, CDR2 SNEGSKA (reference sequence). CDR3 length: 13 residues. The ends were cut back, 3 bases at V and 5 bases at J, with 13 bases in the middle. CDR3 protein: CSARAALGTEAFF. CDR3 bases: TGCAGTGCTAGGGCTGCTCTGGGGACTGAAGCTTTCTTT.

This clonotype was found many times. V and J are TRBV10-3 and TRBJ2-5; 8 nucleotides line up with TRBD1. CDR1 is ENHRY, CDR2 SYGVKD, per germline. Germline trimming cut 4 bases from V and 3 bases from J; bases unmatched to any gene: 1. The CDR3 sequence is 13 residues long. This CDR3 reads CAISGQGKETQYF. In DNA, the CDR3 is TGTGCCATCAGTGGACAGGGGAAAGAGACCCAGTACTTC.

The table lists this clonotype with many counts. V is TRBV27 and J is TRBJ2-7; D is unresolved. V lost 5 bases, J lost 3 bases, and 11 bases lay in between. Germline values: CDR1 MNHEY, CDR2 SMNVEV (reference sequence). The CDR3 is made up of 13 amino acids. The CDR3: CASSRVSFYEQYF. The CDR3 nucleotides are TGTGCCAGCAGTCGGGTGAGCTTCTACGAGCAGTACTTC.